Below are 5 T cell receptor beta chains sequenced from a single sample in a study of blood T cell repertoires in COVID-19. The protocol was immunoSEQ multiplex PCR, while the TCRdb copy is restricted to in-frame clones and leaves out a portion. Seen here are about 400,000 clones, nearly 90% observed once, and the top ten hold about 2.1%. The material sequenced was PBMCs or T cells enriched from blood (not recorded which). The source is a middle-aged woman with acute COVID-19.

The CDR3 protein is CASSQIQGGPYEQYF. In DNA, the CDR3 is TGCGCCAGCAGCCAAATACAGGGGGGTCCTTACGAGCAGTACTTC. The chain couples TRBV4-1 to TRBJ2-7, with TRBD1 identical over 8 bases. The junction had 7 bases not matched to a gene; V was cut back by 2 bases and J by 4 bases. Germline CDR1 is MGHRA and CDR2 is YSYEKL. This CDR3 contains 15 residues.

The chain recombines TRBV5-1 with TRBJ1-1; 7 bases match TRBD1. The V segment lost 4 bases and the J segment 2 bases; nucleotides outside the gene matches: 11. Germline CDR1 reads SGHRS; CDR2 reads YFSETQ. The CDR3 runs 16 residues. CDR3 amino acids: CASSPRMTGSNTEAFF. The DNA for the CDR3 is TGCGCCAGCAGCCCCCGGATGACAGGGAGCAACACTGAAGCTTTCTTT.

The chain recombines TRBV21-1 with TRBJ1-6; TRBD1 is the table's D call and was not checked against the DNA. TRBV21-1 is assigned pseudogene status. The CDR3 is 20 amino acids. DNA for the CDR3: TGTGCCAGCAGCTGTCAAACCGGGACAGGGGGCCACTCCTATAATTCACCCCTCCACTTT. Translated: CASSCQTGTGGHSYNSPLHF.

The V call is TRBV27, the J call TRBJ2-2; unclear D gene. The V gene lost 3 bases and the J gene lost 0 bases, with 5 bases spanning the gap. The CDR3 contains 14 residues. Germline CDR1 MNHEY, CDR2 SMNVEV (reference sequence). Written as DNA, the CDR3 is TGTGCCAGCAGTTTCGGGTCGAACACCGGGGAGCTGTTTTTT. The encoded protein is CASSFGSNTGELFF.

This clone has just a few counts. This chain joins TRBV29-1 and TRBJ1-1; 7 nucleotides match TRBD1. V lost 4 bases and J lost 4; bases outside the gene matches: 6. The germline CDR1 and CDR2 sequences are SQVTM and ANQGSEA. This CDR3 contains 13 residues. CDR3 DNA: TGCAGCGTTGTCCAGGGGGGAAGCACTGAAGCTTTCTTT. Its translation: CSVVQGGSTEAFF. Full variable domain (missing parts from reference TRBV29-1 and TRBJ1-1): SAVISQKPSRDICQRGTSLTIQCQVDSQVTMMFWYRQQPGQSLTLIATANQGSEATYESGFVIDKFPISRPNLTFSTLTVSNMSPEDSSIYLCSVVQGGSTEAFFGQGTRLTVV.